This T cell receptor (beta chain) was observed in a study of blood T cell repertoires in COVID-19. This CDR3 contains 12 residues. Trimming cost V 0 bases and J 8 bases, with 7 bases left between them. Looked up from germline, CDR1 is LGHNT and CDR2 is FRNRAP. The assay was immunoSEQ multiplex PCR, and TCRdb's table has in-frame clones only and misses some. The table records about 34,000 clones, about 91% of them present only once. The clonotype comes from a woman at least 80 years old with acute or convalescent COVID-19. Sequenced input: peripheral blood. This sequence joins TRBV12-5 and TRBJ2-5; possibly TRBD1 for D (6 bases). The CDR3 DNA reads as TGTGCTAGTGGTTTGGTAGGGGGAACCCAGTACTTC. Protein product: CASGLVGGTQYF.